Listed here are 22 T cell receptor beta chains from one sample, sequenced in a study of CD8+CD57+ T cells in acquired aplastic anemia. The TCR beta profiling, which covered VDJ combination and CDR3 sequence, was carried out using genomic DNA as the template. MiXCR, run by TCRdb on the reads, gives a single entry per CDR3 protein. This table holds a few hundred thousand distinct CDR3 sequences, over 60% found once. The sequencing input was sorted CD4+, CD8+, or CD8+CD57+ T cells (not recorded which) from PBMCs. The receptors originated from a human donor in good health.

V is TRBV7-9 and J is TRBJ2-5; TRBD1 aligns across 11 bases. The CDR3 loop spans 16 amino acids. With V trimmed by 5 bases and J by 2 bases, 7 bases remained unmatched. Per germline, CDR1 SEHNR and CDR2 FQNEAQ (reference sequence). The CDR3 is CASSPPGQGAQETQYF. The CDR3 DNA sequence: TGTGCCAGCAGCCCCCCCGGACAGGGGGCTCAAGAGACCCAGTACTTC.

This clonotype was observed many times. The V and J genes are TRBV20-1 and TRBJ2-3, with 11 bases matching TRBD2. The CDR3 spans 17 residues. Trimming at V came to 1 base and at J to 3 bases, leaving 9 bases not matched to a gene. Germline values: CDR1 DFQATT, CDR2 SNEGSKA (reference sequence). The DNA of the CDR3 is TGCAGTGCTAGAGGGAGTAGCGGGGGGGCGTGGACAGATACGCAGTATTTT. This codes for CSARGSSGGAWTDTQYF.

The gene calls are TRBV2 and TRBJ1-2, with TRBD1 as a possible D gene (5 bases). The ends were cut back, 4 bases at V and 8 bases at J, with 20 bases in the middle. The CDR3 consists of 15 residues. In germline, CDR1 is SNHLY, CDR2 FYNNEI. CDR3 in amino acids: CASSATTWGEEGYTF. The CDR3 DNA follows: TGTGCCAGCAGTGCTACTACCTGGGGCGAGGAGGGCTACACCTTC.

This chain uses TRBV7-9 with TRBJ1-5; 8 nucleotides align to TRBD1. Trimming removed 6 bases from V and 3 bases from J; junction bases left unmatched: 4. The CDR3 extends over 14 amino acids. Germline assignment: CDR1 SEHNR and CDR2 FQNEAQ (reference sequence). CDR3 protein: CASRSTGDNQPQHF. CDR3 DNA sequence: TGTGCCAGCAGGTCGACAGGGGACAATCAGCCCCAGCATTTT.

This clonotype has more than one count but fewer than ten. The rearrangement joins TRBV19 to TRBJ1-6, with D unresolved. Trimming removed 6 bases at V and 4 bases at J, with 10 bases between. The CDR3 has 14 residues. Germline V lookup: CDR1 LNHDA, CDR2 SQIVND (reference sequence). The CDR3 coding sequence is TGTGCCAGTAGACCCGACATTTATAATTCACCCCTCCACTTT. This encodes CASRPDIYNSPLHF.

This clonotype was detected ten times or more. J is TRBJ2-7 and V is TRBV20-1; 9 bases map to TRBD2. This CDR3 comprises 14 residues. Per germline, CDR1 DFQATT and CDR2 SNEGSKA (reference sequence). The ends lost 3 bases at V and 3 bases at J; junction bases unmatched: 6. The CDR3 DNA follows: TGCAGTGCTAGTGGAACTAGCGGGCTCTACGAGCAGTACTTC. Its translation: CSASGTSGLYEQYF.

Written as DNA, the CDR3 is TGCGCCAGCAGGGTGGACAGGGGAAGTTCACCCCTCCACTTT. This encodes CASRVDRGSSPLHF. V and J are TRBV10-1 and TRBJ1-6; 9 bases line up with TRBD1. This CDR3 is 14 amino acids long. Germline CDR1 WNHNN, CDR2 SYGVQD (reference sequence). Trimming removed 6 bases from V and 9 bases from J; junction bases left unmatched: 6.

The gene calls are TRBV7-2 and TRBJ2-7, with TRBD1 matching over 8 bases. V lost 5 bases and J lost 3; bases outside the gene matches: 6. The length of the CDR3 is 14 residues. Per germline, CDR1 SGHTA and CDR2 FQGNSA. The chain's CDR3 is CASSRTGSGYEQYF. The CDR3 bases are TGTGCCAGCAGCCGGACAGGGTCGGGCTACGAGCAGTACTTC. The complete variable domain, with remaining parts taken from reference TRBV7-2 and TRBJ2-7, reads GAGVSQSPSNKVTEKGKDVELRCDPISGHTALYWYRQSLGQGLEFLIYFQGNSAPDKSGLPSDRFSAERTGGSVSTLTIQRTQQEDSAVYLCASSRTGSGYEQYFGPGTRLTVT.

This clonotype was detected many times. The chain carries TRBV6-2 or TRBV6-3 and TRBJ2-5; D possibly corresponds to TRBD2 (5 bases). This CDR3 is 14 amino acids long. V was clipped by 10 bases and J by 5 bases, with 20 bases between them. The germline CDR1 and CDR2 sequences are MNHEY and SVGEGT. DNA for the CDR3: TGTGCCACCGAAGTCATCCTAGCAACGGAGACCCAGTACTTC. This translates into CATEVILATETQYF.

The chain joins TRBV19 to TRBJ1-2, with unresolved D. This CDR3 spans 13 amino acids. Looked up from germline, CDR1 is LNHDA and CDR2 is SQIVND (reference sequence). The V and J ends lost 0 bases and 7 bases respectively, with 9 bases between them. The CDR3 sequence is CASSIDLGSGYTF. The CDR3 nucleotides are TGTGCCAGTAGTATAGATCTGGGGAGTGGCTACACCTTC.

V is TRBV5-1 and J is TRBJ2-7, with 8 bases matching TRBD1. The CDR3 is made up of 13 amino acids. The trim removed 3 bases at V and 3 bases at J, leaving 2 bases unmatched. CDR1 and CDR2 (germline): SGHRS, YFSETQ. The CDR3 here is CASSSDRVYEQYF. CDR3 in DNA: TGCGCCAGCAGCTCGGACAGGGTCTACGAGCAGTACTTC.

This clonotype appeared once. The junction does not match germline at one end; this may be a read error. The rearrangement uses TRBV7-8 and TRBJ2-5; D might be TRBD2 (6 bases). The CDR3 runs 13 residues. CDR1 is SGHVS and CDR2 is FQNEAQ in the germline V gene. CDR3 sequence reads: CASSFSRRDPQNF. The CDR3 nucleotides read TGTGCCAGCAGCTTCTCAAGGAGGGACCCGCAAAACTTC.

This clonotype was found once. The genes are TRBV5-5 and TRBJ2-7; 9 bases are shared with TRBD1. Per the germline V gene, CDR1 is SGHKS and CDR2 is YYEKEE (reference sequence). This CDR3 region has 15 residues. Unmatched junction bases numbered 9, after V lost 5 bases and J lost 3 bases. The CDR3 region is CASSSIDRGVYEQYF. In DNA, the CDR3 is TGTGCCAGCAGTTCCATTGACAGGGGGGTCTACGAGCAGTACTTC. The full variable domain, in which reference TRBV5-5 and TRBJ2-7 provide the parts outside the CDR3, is DAGVTQSPTHLIKTRGQQVTLRCSPISGHKSVSWYQQVLGQGPQFIFQYYEKEERGRGNFPDRFSARQFPNYSSELNVNALLLGDSALYLCASSSIDRGVYEQYFGPGTRLTVT.

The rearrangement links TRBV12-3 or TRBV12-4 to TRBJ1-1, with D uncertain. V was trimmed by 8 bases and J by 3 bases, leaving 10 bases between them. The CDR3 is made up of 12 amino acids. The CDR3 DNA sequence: TGTGCCAGCGAAGTAAGGGACACTGAAGCTTTCTTT. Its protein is CASEVRDTEAFF.

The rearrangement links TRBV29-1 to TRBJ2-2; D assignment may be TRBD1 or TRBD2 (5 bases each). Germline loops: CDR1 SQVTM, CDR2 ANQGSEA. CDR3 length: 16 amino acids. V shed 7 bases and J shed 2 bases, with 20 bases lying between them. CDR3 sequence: CSAITGLTTNTGELFF. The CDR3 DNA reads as TGCAGCGCAATTACAGGACTTACCACAAACACCGGGGAGCTGTTTTTT.

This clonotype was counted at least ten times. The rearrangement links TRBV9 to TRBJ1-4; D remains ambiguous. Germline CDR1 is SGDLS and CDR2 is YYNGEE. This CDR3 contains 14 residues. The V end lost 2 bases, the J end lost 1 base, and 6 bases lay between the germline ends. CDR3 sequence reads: CASSVGGTNEKLFF. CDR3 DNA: TGTGCCAGCAGCGTGGGAGGAACTAATGAAAAACTGTTTTTT.

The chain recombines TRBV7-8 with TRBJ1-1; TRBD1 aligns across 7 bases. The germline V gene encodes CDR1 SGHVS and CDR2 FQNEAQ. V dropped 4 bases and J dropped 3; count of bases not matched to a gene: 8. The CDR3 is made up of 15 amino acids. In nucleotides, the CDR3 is TGTGCCAGCAGCTCAGACAGGGTACCTGACACTGAAGCTTTCTTT. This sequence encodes CASSSDRVPDTEAFF.

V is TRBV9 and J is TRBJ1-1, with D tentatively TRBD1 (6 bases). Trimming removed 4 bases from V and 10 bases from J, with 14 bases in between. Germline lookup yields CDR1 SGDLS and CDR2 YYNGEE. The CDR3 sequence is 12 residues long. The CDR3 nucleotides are TGTGCCAGCAGCTTGGAGTGGGGGGCAGCTTTCTTT. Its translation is CASSLEWGAAFF. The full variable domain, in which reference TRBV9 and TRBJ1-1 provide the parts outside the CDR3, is DSGVTQTPKHLITATGQRVTLRCSPRSGDLSVYWYQQSLDQGLQFLIQYYNGEERAKGNILERFSAQQFPDLHSELNLSSLELGDSALYFCASSLEWGAAFFGQGTRLTVV.

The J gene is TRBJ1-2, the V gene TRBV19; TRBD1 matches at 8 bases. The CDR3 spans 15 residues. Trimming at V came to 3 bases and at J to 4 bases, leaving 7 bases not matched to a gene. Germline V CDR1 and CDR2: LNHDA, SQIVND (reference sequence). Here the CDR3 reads CASSMAGGASYGYTF. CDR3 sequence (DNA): TGTGCCAGTAGTATGGCAGGGGGCGCGAGCTATGGCTACACCTTC. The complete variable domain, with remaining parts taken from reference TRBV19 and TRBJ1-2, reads DGGITQSPKYLFRKEGQNVTLSCEQNLNHDAMYWYRQDPGQGLRLIYYSQIVNDFQKGDIAEGYSVSREKKESFPLTVTSAQKNPTAFYLCASSMAGGASYGYTFGSGTRLTVV.

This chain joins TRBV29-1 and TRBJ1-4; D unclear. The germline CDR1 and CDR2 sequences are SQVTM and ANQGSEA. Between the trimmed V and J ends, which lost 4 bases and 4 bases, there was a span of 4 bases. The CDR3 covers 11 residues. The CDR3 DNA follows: TGCAGCGTTGGAATTAATGAAAAACTGTTTTTT. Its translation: CSVGINEKLFF.

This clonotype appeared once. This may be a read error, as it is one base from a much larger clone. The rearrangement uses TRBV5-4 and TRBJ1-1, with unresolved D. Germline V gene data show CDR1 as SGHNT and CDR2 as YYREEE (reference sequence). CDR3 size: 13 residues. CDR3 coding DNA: TGTGCCAGCAGCTTGGGGCGTCTCACTGAAACTTTCTTT. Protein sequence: CASSLGRLTETFF.

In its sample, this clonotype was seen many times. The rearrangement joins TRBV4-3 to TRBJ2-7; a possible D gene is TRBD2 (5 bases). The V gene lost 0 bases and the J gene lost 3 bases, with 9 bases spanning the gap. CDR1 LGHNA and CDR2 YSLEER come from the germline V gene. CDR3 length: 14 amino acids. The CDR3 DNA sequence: TGCGCCAGCAGCCAAGATAGCACTAGCTACGAGCAGTACTTC. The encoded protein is CASSQDSTSYEQYF.